This T cell receptor beta chain was sequenced during a study of blood T cell repertoires in COVID-19. As for the study in general: Nucleic acid was either cDNA or gDNA, and it came from T cells, B-cell-depleted T cells, or PBMCs.

Germline CDR1 reads SNHLY; CDR2 reads FYNNEI. J gave up 5 bases and V 6 bases, and 12 bases lay outside the gene matches. The CDR3 is 16 residues long. Measured with immunoSEQ multiplex PCR; TCRdb has only the in-frame clones, and not every one. The table lists some 170,000 clones, 80% to 90% of them singletons. The sequenced sample consisted of PBMCs or T cells enriched from blood (not recorded which). This chain links TRBV2 with TRBJ2-2; 7 nucleotides match TRBD1. This clonotype originated in a man aged 50-60 years who had recovered from COVID-19. The CDR3 sequence: CASSLTGSRGTGELFF. The CDR3 DNA reads TGTGCCAGCAGCCTGACAGGGAGTAGGGGGACCGGGGAGCTGTTTTTT.